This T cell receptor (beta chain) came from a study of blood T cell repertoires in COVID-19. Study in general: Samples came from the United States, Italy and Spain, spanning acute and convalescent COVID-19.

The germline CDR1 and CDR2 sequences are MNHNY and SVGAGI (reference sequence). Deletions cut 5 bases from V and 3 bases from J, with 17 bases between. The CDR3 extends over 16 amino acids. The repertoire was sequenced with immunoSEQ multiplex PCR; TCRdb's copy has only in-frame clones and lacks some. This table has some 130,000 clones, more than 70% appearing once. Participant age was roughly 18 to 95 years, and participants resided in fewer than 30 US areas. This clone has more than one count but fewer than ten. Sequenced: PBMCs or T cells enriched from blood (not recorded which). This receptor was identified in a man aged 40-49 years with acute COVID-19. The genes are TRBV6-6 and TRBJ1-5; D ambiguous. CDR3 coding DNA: TGTGCCAGCAGTAGATTTTCCGACACTTCCAATCAGCCCCAGCATTTT. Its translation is CASSRFSDTSNQPQHF.